This record looks at one T cell receptor beta chain sequence and its context. No antigen is known for it. Given a far larger clone just one base away, this is likely a sequencing read error. The TCR beta CDR3 regions were amplified from the RNA transcripts. The first round of RT-PCR for the TCR CDR3 was performed with the HTBI primer set and the Qiagen OneStep RT-PCR kit. The libraries were constructed in a second round of multiplex PCR and then size-selected and purified. Sequencing of the libraries was done on an Illumina HiSeq2000 using paired-end 100 bp reads. Turning to the authors' computational methods: Raw data were processed with SOAPnuke, discarding reads with adapters, uncalled bases, mean Phred below 15, or no exact constant-primer or identifier match. High-quality paired reads were merged with COPE v1.2.5, and unique nucleotide sequences were defined as clonotypes. Clonotypes were aligned to IMGT TRBV, TRBD and TRBJ reference segments using MiTCR v1.1. The analysis included only V-J combinations with a frequency above 0.0001, which together covered approximately 99% of the repertoires. A TCS score was defined as the ratio of F50 (clonal expansion) to E x V (chaos), with BLOSUM62-based TCRdist applied between CDR3 peptides within each V-J. Welch's t-statistics and random forest reduced around 550 V-J features to 13, which were used in a naive Bayes classifier (R e1071). Thyroid-blood repertoire similarity was quantified with the Morisita-Horn index. The public reads were run again by TCRdb, first through fastp at Q25 and then through MiXCR, and only productive beta chains were kept. Duplicate CDR3 protein sequences are folded into a single record with the most common DNA and genes. The V and J calls come from TCRdb's annotation, not from the publication. The sample includes 750,000 to 900,000 distinct CDR3 sequences, with more than 30% observed a single time. Approximately 10% of the sample rests with the top ten.

The sample originates from a study of T cells in Graves' hyperthyroidism and ophthalmopathy (dated by TCRdb to between 2017 and 2020). In the study overall: Peripheral blood was collected at initial diagnosis, before any treatment. In addition, the study compared T-cell repertoires in thyroid tissue and in blood from six Graves' hyperthyroidism patients. Prospective prediction of ophthalmopathy was tested in an independent validation cohort consisting of fewer than 20 hyperthyroidism patients and 15 to 17 patients who later progressed to ophthalmopathy. To identify TCR V-J signatures that set the groups apart, the researchers used a discovery cohort of more than 95 patients, made up of under 45 with Graves' ophthalmopathy and about 60 with stable Graves' hyperthyroidism. Once sampling was done, hyperthyroidism patients were given methimazole at a starting dose of 30 mg daily, whereas ophthalmopathy patients were given high-dose intravenous methylprednisolone. The 100 or so discovery patients were randomly split 7:3 into training and test sets. The paper describes TCR Vbeta CDR3 sequencing of 140 or so peripheral blood samples, made up of 43 ophthalmopathy patients, some 80 hyperthyroidism patients and 17 progressor patients.

Paper-wide results and their limitations: Sample size was not statistically predetermined, and investigators were not blinded to group allocation. Ophthalmopathy was separated from stable hyperthyroidism by a 13 V-J signature model, with just over 85% sensitivity and approximately 81% specificity obtained in cross-validation and 80%/75% obtained in testing. Most expanded thyroid clonotypes (frequency above 0.001) were also detected in blood, suggesting blood repertoires may reflect thyroid immune responses. In validation, progression to ophthalmopathy was predicted by the model with around 70% sensitivity and just over 72% specificity, a median of approximately 7.1 months before onset.

Graves' hyperthyroidism was defined as stable when no progression to ophthalmopathy occurred over 18 months of follow-up. The hyperthyroidism patients were between 18 and 65 years old and newly diagnosed, with a disease duration of less than 2 months. Any patient with an uncontrolled infection, another autoimmune disease, pregnancy or lactation was excluded. Clinical symptoms, serum thyroxine and TRAb, thyroid ultrasound, and orbital computed tomography formed the basis for the diagnoses. Ficoll-Paque density gradient centrifugation was used to isolate PBMCs from about 9 ml of fresh peripheral blood. Total RNA was extracted using Trizol reagent, and RNA quality was assessed on an Agilent 2100 Bioanalyzer. CDR1 and CDR2 were assigned from the germline V gene as SGDLS and YYNGEE. There are 11 amino acids in the CDR3, from cysteine to phenylalanine inclusive. Only the CDR3 region is kept as DNA, spanning 33 bases read in frame from base 1.

Recombination connected TRBV9 to TRBJ1-4; there is no confident call for the D gene. This TCR was sampled from a young man with Graves' hyperthyroidism. What was sequenced was blood. The DNA is TGTGCCAGCAGCACCGGGGAAAAACTGCTTTTT. This yields the protein CASSTGEKLLF.